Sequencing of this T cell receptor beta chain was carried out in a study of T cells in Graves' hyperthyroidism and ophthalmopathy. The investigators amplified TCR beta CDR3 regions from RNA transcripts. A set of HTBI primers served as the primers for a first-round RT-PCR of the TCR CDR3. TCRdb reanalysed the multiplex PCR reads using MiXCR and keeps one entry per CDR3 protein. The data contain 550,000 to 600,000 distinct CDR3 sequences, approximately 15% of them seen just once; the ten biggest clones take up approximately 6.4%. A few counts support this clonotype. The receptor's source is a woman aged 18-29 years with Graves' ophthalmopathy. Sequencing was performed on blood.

CDR3 sequence reads: CASSMVGPEAFF. The CDR3 DNA sequence: TGTGCCAGTAGTATGGTTGGCCCCGAAGCTTTCTTT. This chain uses TRBV19 with TRBJ1-1, with D hard to call. Per germline, CDR1 LNHDA and CDR2 SQIVND (reference sequence). Trimming pared 3 bases from V and 8 bases from J, leaving 10 bases between. This CDR3 region has 12 residues.